These 21 T cell receptor beta chains came from one sample sequenced in a study of blood T cell repertoires in COVID-19. The repertoire was sequenced with immunoSEQ multiplex PCR; TCRdb's copy has only in-frame clones and lacks some. The data show approximately 250,000 clones, approximately 89% seen once. The sample taken for sequencing was peripheral blood. These receptors came from a middle-aged man with active or convalescent COVID-19.

The chain joins TRBV7-9 to TRBJ2-3; 7 nucleotides match TRBD1. CDR1 SEHNR and CDR2 FQNEAQ come from the germline V gene (reference sequence). The V and J ends lost 5 bases and 1 base, in that order; junction bases with no gene match: 6. The CDR3 runs 15 residues. CDR3 sequence: CASSTRTGGTDTQYF. CDR3 nucleotides: TGTGCCAGCAGCACTCGGACAGGAGGCACAGATACGCAGTATTTT. Supplemented by reference TRBV7-9 and TRBJ2-3, the full variable domain reads DTGVSQNPRHKITKRGQNVTFRCDPISEHNRLYWYRQTLGQGPEFLTYFQNEAQLEKSRLLSDRFSAERPKGSFSTLEIQRTEQGDSAMYLCASSTRTGGTDTQYFGPGTRLTVL.

CDR3 region: CASNPDQETQYF. CDR3 nucleotide sequence: TGTGCCAGCAACCCGGACCAAGAGACCCAGTACTTC. The chain has TRBV2 and TRBJ2-5; D remains ambiguous. This CDR3 region has 12 residues. Germline V lookup: CDR1 SNHLY, CDR2 FYNNEI. Trimming removed 7 bases at V and 0 bases at J, with 6 bases between.

V gene TRBV9 combines with J gene TRBJ1-3, with D unclear. Germline CDR1 is SGDLS and CDR2 is YYNGEE. The CDR3 has 14 amino acids. V lost 2 bases and J 0 bases, leaving 6 bases between the germline ends. The CDR3: CASSVAFSGNTIYF. The CDR3 DNA is TGTGCCAGCAGCGTGGCTTTCTCTGGAAACACCATATATTTT.

The chain recombines TRBV9 with TRBJ1-4, with 7 bases aligning to TRBD1. CDR1 is SGDLS and CDR2 is YYNGEE in the germline V gene. There are 15 residues in the CDR3. Trimming cost V 0 bases and J 10 bases; bases outside gene matches: 9. The CDR3 is CASSVAGAAGGKLFF. The CDR3 nucleotides are TGTGCCAGCAGCGTAGCGGGGGCGGCAGGGGGAAAACTGTTTTTT.

This clone was picked up one time. This chain links TRBV15 with TRBJ1-3, with TRBD1 matching over 7 bases. With V trimmed by 3 bases and J by 2 bases, 4 bases remained unmatched. CDR1 LNHNV and CDR2 YYDKDF come from the germline V gene (reference sequence). This CDR3 spans 15 amino acids. CDR3 loop: CATSRVGQAGNTIYF. The CDR3 DNA follows: TGTGCCACCAGCAGGGTAGGACAGGCTGGAAACACCATATATTTT.

The chain employs TRBV12-3 or TRBV12-4 and TRBJ2-4; D possibly corresponds to TRBD2 (6 bases). Trimming removed 4 bases at V and 9 bases at J, with 7 bases between. This CDR3 is 11 amino acids long. CDR3: CASSSGGIQYF. CDR3 nucleotides: TGTGCCAGCAGTTCCGGGGGCATTCAGTACTTC.

This rearrangement joins TRBV6-5 to TRBJ1-5, with a tentative D call TRBD1 (5 bases). V was pared by 10 bases and J by 0 bases, with 16 bases between. This CDR3 has 15 amino acids. Germline CDR1 MNHEY, CDR2 SVGAGI. CDR3 in amino acids: CATRSDMYSNQPQHF. In DNA, the CDR3 is TGTGCCACTCGATCGGACATGTATAGCAATCAGCCCCAGCATTTT.

The genes are TRBV11-3 and TRBJ2-5; unclear D gene. V lost 0 bases to trimming and J lost 4 bases, with 3 bases between them. The V gene's germline CDR1 is SGHNT and CDR2 YENEEA. There are 12 residues in the CDR3. The CDR3 region is CASSLDLETQYF. The CDR3 bases are TGTGCCAGCAGCTTAGATCTAGAGACCCAGTACTTC.

The V and J genes are TRBV4-1 and TRBJ1-2, with 11 bases matching TRBD1. This CDR3 spans 17 amino acids. V lost 0 bases, J lost 4 bases, and 7 bases stayed unmatched. The germline gives CDR1 MGHRA, CDR2 YSYEKL. The CDR3 region has the DNA TGCGCCAGCAGCCAAGAGGAGGGGACAGGGGGGTTCTATGGCTACACCTTC. Amino acid sequence: CASSQEEGTGGFYGYTF.

On this clone itself: Relative to the germline gene, one junction end is altered; a read error may explain this. The chain is built from TRBV4-1 and TRBJ1-5; 9 bases line up with TRBD1. Germline V lookup: CDR1 MGHRA, CDR2 YSYEKL. The CDR3 has 16 amino acids. CDR3 protein: CASSQEGQGLGQSQHF. In DNA, the CDR3 is TGCGCCAGCAGCCAAGAGGGACAGGGCCTGGGTCAGTCCCAGCATTTT.

V is TRBV10-3 and J is TRBJ2-2, with 8 bases fitting TRBD1. The germline CDR1 and CDR2 sequences are ENHRY and SYGVKD. This CDR3 has 16 amino acids. J lost 0 bases, V lost 0 bases, and 0 bases had no gene match. The CDR3 nucleotides read TGTGCCATCAGTGAGTCGACAGGGGCGAACACCGGGGAGCTGTTTTTT. It codes for CAISESTGANTGELFF.

This clone was counted at least ten times. Other nucleotide sequences in the sample specify the same CDR3. This sequence joins TRBV30 and TRBJ2-7; 9 nucleotides agree with TRBD2. The germline V gene has CDR1 GTSNPN and CDR2 SVGIG (reference sequence). The CDR3 runs 15 residues. V dropped 1 base and J dropped 5; count of bases not matched to a gene: 9. The CDR3 coding sequence is TGTGCCTGGAGTGGGGCGGGGGGGAGGGTCGACGAGCAGTACTTC. Its protein product is CAWSGAGGRVDEQYF.

The chain joins TRBV4-1 to TRBJ1-5; D unresolved. Germline CDR1 reads MGHRA; CDR2 reads YSYEKL. This CDR3 region has 13 residues. Between the trimmed V and J ends, which lost 6 bases and 4 bases, there was a span of 10 bases. The CDR3 sequence: CASSPGVNQPQHF. The CDR3 nucleotides are TGCGCCAGCAGTCCGGGAGTTAATCAGCCCCAGCATTTT.

This chain uses TRBV30 with TRBJ1-5, with 8 bases fitting TRBD1. Germline V gene lookup returns CDR1 GTSNPN and CDR2 SVGIG (reference sequence). The CDR3 runs to 15 residues. The J segment lost 7 bases and the V segment lost 4 bases, leaving 12 bases of the junction unmatched. The CDR3 reads CAWKGSGTGWQPQHF. The CDR3 DNA follows: TGTGCCTGGAAAGGGTCTGGGACAGGCTGGCAGCCCCAGCATTTT.

J is TRBJ1-2 and V is TRBV9; weak D call: TRBD1 (5 bases). Germline V gene lookup returns CDR1 SGDLS and CDR2 YYNGEE. The CDR3 totals 15 residues. The V end lost 3 bases, the J end lost 3 bases, and 15 bases lay between the germline ends. The CDR3 DNA reads TGTGCCAGCAGCGAGGGCCTGACGGGGGACTATGGCTACACCTTC. Encoded protein: CASSEGLTGDYGYTF.

The chain has TRBV4-1 and TRBJ2-3; tentative D call: TRBD2 (5 bases). CDR3 size: 14 residues. Germline values: CDR1 MGHRA, CDR2 YSYEKL. Trimming shortened V by 4 bases and J by 1 base, and 9 bases separated the two germline ends. CDR3: CASSLRAGTDTQYF. Here the CDR3 DNA reads TGCGCCAGCAGCCTGAGAGCGGGCACAGATACGCAGTATTTT.

V usage is TRBV24-1 and J usage is TRBJ1-2; tentative D call: TRBD1 (6 bases). The V end lost 9 bases, the J end lost 3 bases, and 13 bases lay between the germline ends. The CDR3 covers 13 residues. Germline lookup yields CDR1 KGHDR and CDR2 SFDVKD. CDR3 in DNA: TGTGCCACCCGGTCCGAGGGGGACTATGGCTACACCTTC. This sequence encodes CATRSEGDYGYTF.

This clone showed up just once. The chain combines TRBV27 with TRBJ2-2; D possibly corresponds to TRBD2 (6 bases). Germline V gene data show CDR1 as MNHEY and CDR2 as SMNVEV (reference sequence). The CDR3 extends over 14 amino acids. Trimming left V 7 bases short and J 9 bases short, with 18 bases between. In nucleotides, the CDR3 is TGTGCCAGCAAAGGACGGGGGATCGAGAGGGAGCTGTTTTTT. Amino acid sequence: CASKGRGIERELFF.

The chain links TRBV7-6 to TRBJ2-7; 9 positions match TRBD1. V was clipped by 7 bases and J by 5 bases; unmatched bases: 12. The CDR3 runs 15 residues. Germline V lookup: CDR1 SGHVS, CDR2 FNYEAQ. CDR3 residues: CASTSGQGVPHEQYF. In DNA, the CDR3 is TGTGCCAGCACCTCGGGACAGGGAGTCCCCCACGAGCAGTACTTC.

J is TRBJ1-4 and V is TRBV19, with 7 bases fitting TRBD1. The CDR3 covers 14 residues. After removal of 5 bases from V and 8 bases from J, the junction contained 8 bases not matched to a gene. CDR1 and CDR2 (germline): LNHDA, SQIVND (reference sequence). CDR3 in amino acids: CASSPRQGREKLFF. CDR3 sequence (DNA): TGTGCCAGTAGTCCGAGACAGGGTCGGGAAAAACTGTTTTTT.

This clone was seen a handful of times. The gene calls are TRBV19 and TRBJ2-1, with TRBD2 as a possible D gene (6 bases). CDR3 length: 16 amino acids. CDR1 is LNHDA and CDR2 is SQIVND in the germline V gene (reference sequence). The V gene lost 5 bases and the J gene lost 9 bases, with 23 bases spanning the gap. Here the CDR3 DNA reads TGTGCCAGTAGTCTCGTCGGGACCTCGGTGGGGGGTGAGCAGTTCTTC. It translates to CASSLVGTSVGGEQFF.